This T cell receptor beta chain originates from a study of T cell changes during pregnancy in multiple sclerosis (dated by TCRdb to between 2018 and 2021). Broadly, across the study: The study examined how the T cell repertoire changed over the course of pregnancy in women with multiple sclerosis.

V is trimmed back by 5 bases and J by 4 bases, and the junction contains 5 bases that no gene match accounts for. CDR1 and CDR2 are drawn from the germline V gene (reference sequence): LNHDA, SQIVND. The CDR3, from cysteine to phenylalanine, totals 15 residues. Just the 45-base CDR3 DNA is kept, in frame starting at base 1. A word on this clone: The antigen it binds to is not known. No clone much larger than this one lies a single base away; base qualities are absent.

Library preparation employed the immunoSEQ multiplex PCR assay. TCRdb re-hosts the immuneACCESS table, in-frame sequences only. Its copies lack some clones; in the studies checked, an unresolved V gene accounts for under half of them, and the cause for the rest is not known. The sample data list about 53,000 clones, and around 90% of these were observed just once. Clones ranked in the top ten supply under 0.65% of the sample. The clonotype originates from a female donor with multiple sclerosis, enrolled in a pregnancy study. Recombination connected TRBV19 to TRBJ2-1; 10 middle bases align to TRBD2. The specimen comprised CD4+ T cells from peripheral blood mononuclear cells, sampled in the third trimester of pregnancy. The nucleotides are TGTGCCAGTAGTTTAGCGGGGGGCCAGTACAATGAGCAGTTCTTC. Translation gives CASSLAGGQYNEQFF.